A selection of T cell receptor beta chains follows, all from one sample in a study of vaccination and CD4 T cells after COVID-19. Using its own MiXCR run on the PCR reads, TCRdb lists one record per CDR3 protein. This table has around 26,000 distinct CDR3 sequences, approximately 50% appearing once. These receptors are not linked to any known antigen. This sample comprised CD4+ T cells from blood, cultured in vitro, obtained before SARS-CoV-2 vaccination. Every receptor here comes from a human donor who received a COVID-19 vaccine. Each CDR3 is given with its conserved first and last residue. The D gene is left open where the match is weak. Size is stated for part of the rows, as once, few or many counts, or as a class when the clone is expanded.

d_gene: TRBD1
j_gene: TRBJ1-4
abundance: NA
v_gene: TRBV6-1
CDR3aa: CASSRGTGGSATNEKLFF
CDR3nt: TGTGCCAGCAGTCGAGGGACAGGCGGTAGTGCAACTAATGAAAAACTGTTTTTT

d_gene: TRBD2
j_gene: TRBJ2-1
abundance: NA
v_gene: TRBV5-4
CDR3aa: CASSFTSGGAPNEQFF
CDR3nt: TGTGCCAGCAGCTTCACTAGCGGGGGGGCCCCCAATGAGCAGTTCTTC

d_gene: NA
j_gene: TRBJ1-6
abundance: NA
v_gene: TRBV7-9
CDR3aa: CASSLNTGPNSPLHF
CDR3nt: TGTGCCAGCAGCTTAAACACAGGCCCGAATTCACCCCTCCACTTT

d_gene: NA
j_gene: TRBJ1-3
abundance: NA
v_gene: TRBV12-1
CDR3aa: CASSFVSTGNTIYF
CDR3nt: TGTGCCAGCAGCTTTGTGTCAACTGGAAACACCATATATTTT

d_gene: NA
j_gene: TRBJ1-1
abundance: NA
v_gene: TRBV18
CDR3aa: CASSPGMGTEAFF
CDR3nt: TGTGCCAGCTCACCGGGTATGGGGACTGAAGCTTTCTTT

d_gene: TRBD2
j_gene: TRBJ2-3
abundance: NA
v_gene: TRBV6-1
CDR3aa: CASVSGGSTDTQYF
CDR3nt: TGTGCCAGCGTTAGCGGGGGCAGCACAGATACGCAGTATTTT

d_gene: TRBD1
j_gene: TRBJ1-1
abundance: NA
v_gene: TRBV5-1
CDR3aa: CASSLDRGDTEAFF
CDR3nt: TGCGCCAGCAGCTTGGACAGGGGAGACACTGAAGCTTTCTTT

d_gene: TRBD1
j_gene: TRBJ2-5
abundance: NA
v_gene: TRBV30
CDR3aa: CAWSVGQGVSETQYF
CDR3nt: TGTGCCTGGAGTGTGGGGCAGGGGGTGTCGGAGACCCAGTACTTC

d_gene: TRBD1
j_gene: TRBJ2-7
abundance: NA
v_gene: TRBV19
CDR3aa: CASSPGTGESHEQYF
CDR3nt: TGTGCCAGTAGTCCCGGGACAGGCGAGTCTCACGAGCAGTACTTC

d_gene: NA
j_gene: TRBJ1-2
abundance: few
v_gene: TRBV19
CDR3aa: CASEGNYGYTF
CDR3nt: TGTGCCAGTGAGGGGAACTATGGCTACACCTTC

d_gene: NA
j_gene: TRBJ1-2
abundance: few
v_gene: TRBV5-4
CDR3aa: CASRPDTNYGYTF
CDR3nt: TGTGCCAGCAGGCCAGACACTAACTATGGCTACACCTTC

d_gene: NA
j_gene: TRBJ1-5
abundance: NA
v_gene: TRBV2
CDR3aa: CASRRGVAQPQHF
CDR3nt: TGTGCCAGCAGGAGGGGGGTAGCCCAGCCCCAGCATTTT

d_gene: NA
j_gene: TRBJ2-2
abundance: NA
v_gene: TRBV15
CDR3aa: CATSRDWGNTGELFF
CDR3nt: TGTGCCACCAGCAGAGATTGGGGGAACACCGGGGAGCTGTTTTTT

d_gene: TRBD1
j_gene: TRBJ1-1
abundance: few
v_gene: TRBV7-9
CDR3aa: CASSAGTGNTEAFF
CDR3nt: TGTGCCAGCAGCGCCGGGACAGGGAACACTGAAGCTTTCTTT

d_gene: NA
j_gene: TRBJ2-5
abundance: NA
v_gene: TRBV11-3
CDR3aa: CASSLDIVETQYF
CDR3nt: TGTGCCAGCAGCTTAGACATCGTGGAGACCCAGTACTTC

d_gene: TRBD2
j_gene: TRBJ2-5
abundance: once
v_gene: TRBV7-7
CDR3aa: CATSGGALETQYF
CDR3nt: TGTGCCACGAGCGGGGGGGCTCTGGAGACCCAGTACTTC

d_gene: NA
j_gene: TRBJ1-1
abundance: NA
v_gene: TRBV19
CDR3aa: CASSRVTEAFF
CDR3nt: TGTGCCAGTAGCAGGGTGACTGAAGCTTTCTTT

d_gene: NA
j_gene: TRBJ1-2
abundance: once
v_gene: TRBV29-1
CDR3aa: CSAPGPPHGYTF
CDR3nt: TGCAGCGCCCCCGGCCCCCCGCATGGCTACACCTTC

d_gene: TRBD1
j_gene: TRBJ1-5
abundance: NA
v_gene: TRBV5-3
CDR3aa: CASSLAAPEEGARGQPQHF
CDR3nt: TGTGCCAGCAGCTTGGCCGCACCGGAAGAGGGGGCGAGGGGTCAGCCCCAGCATTTT

d_gene: NA
j_gene: TRBJ2-3
abundance: NA
v_gene: TRBV7-2
CDR3aa: CASSLRPSADTQYF
CDR3nt: TGTGCCAGCAGCTTACGCCCCTCTGCAGATACGCAGTATTTT

d_gene: NA
j_gene: TRBJ1-2
abundance: NA
v_gene: TRBV6-4
CDR3aa: CASSDSRRGYTF
CDR3nt: TGTGCCAGCAGTGACTCGCGACGGGGCTACACCTTC

d_gene: NA
j_gene: TRBJ2-7
abundance: NA
v_gene: TRBV19
CDR3aa: CASSITGQYHEQYF
CDR3nt: TGTGCCAGTAGTATTACCGGACAGTACCACGAGCAGTACTTC

d_gene: NA
j_gene: TRBJ2-5
abundance: NA
v_gene: TRBV20-1
CDR3aa: CSARAGGRETQYF
CDR3nt: TGCAGTGCTAGAGCTGGGGGGCGAGAGACCCAGTACTTC

d_gene: TRBD1
j_gene: TRBJ2-1
abundance: NA
v_gene: TRBV24-1
CDR3aa: CATSDLLGGEQFF
CDR3nt: TGTGCCACCAGTGATTTGTTAGGGGGCGAGCAGTTCTTC

d_gene: NA
j_gene: TRBJ1-2
abundance: NA
v_gene: TRBV19
CDR3aa: CASSIRLAYGYTF
CDR3nt: TGTGCCAGTAGTATTCGACTGGCCTATGGCTACACCTTC

d_gene: NA
j_gene: TRBJ1-1
abundance: NA
v_gene: TRBV6-1
CDR3aa: CASSPRDKNTEAFF
CDR3nt: TGTGCCAGCAGTCCCCGCGACAAGAACACTGAAGCTTTCTTT

d_gene: TRBD2
j_gene: TRBJ2-5
abundance: once
v_gene: TRBV5-4
CDR3aa: CASSLAPGGAPETQYF
CDR3nt: TGTGCCAGCAGCTTGGCGCCGGGGGGGGCCCCAGAGACCCAGTACTTC

d_gene: NA
j_gene: TRBJ1-2
abundance: few
v_gene: TRBV23-1
CDR3aa: CASSPLGRGQCYTF
CDR3nt: TGCGCCAGCAGTCCCCTCGGAAGAGGGCAATGCTACACCTTC

d_gene: NA
j_gene: TRBJ1-2
abundance: NA
v_gene: TRBV7-9
CDR3aa: CASRKAGATNYGYTF
CDR3nt: TGTGCCAGCAGAAAAGCAGGGGCAACTAACTATGGCTACACCTTC

d_gene: TRBD1
j_gene: TRBJ1-6
abundance: NA
v_gene: TRBV7-8
CDR3aa: CASRMNRGLSIDSPLHF
CDR3nt: TGTGCCAGCAGGATGAACAGGGGGCTTTCGATCGATTCACCCCTCCACTTT

d_gene: TRBD1
j_gene: TRBJ1-2
abundance: NA
v_gene: TRBV2
CDR3aa: CASTETGGLDYGYTF
CDR3nt: TGTGCCAGCACCGAGACAGGGGGCTTAGACTATGGCTACACCTTC

d_gene: TRBD2
j_gene: TRBJ2-3
abundance: NA
v_gene: TRBV19
CDR3aa: CASRERGSTDTQYF
CDR3nt: TGTGCCAGTAGAGAGCGGGGGAGCACAGATACGCAGTATTTT

d_gene: NA
j_gene: TRBJ1-2
abundance: NA
v_gene: TRBV5-1
CDR3aa: CASSPDRTGYTF
CDR3nt: TGCGCCAGCAGCCCCGACAGGACTGGCTACACCTTC

d_gene: NA
j_gene: TRBJ1-1
abundance: NA
v_gene: TRBV6-1
CDR3aa: CASRRGDTEAFF
CDR3nt: TGTGCCAGCAGGCGGGGTGACACTGAAGCTTTCTTT

d_gene: NA
j_gene: TRBJ1-5
abundance: NA
v_gene: TRBV6-1
CDR3aa: CASSLRGLQGYSNQPQHF
CDR3nt: TGTGCCAGCAGTCTGAGGGGATTACAGGGCTATAGCAATCAGCCCCAGCATTTT

d_gene: NA
j_gene: TRBJ2-5
abundance: few
v_gene: TRBV7-8
CDR3aa: CASSFSEGRETQYF
CDR3nt: TGTGCCAGCAGCTTCTCTGAGGGCAGGGAGACCCAGTACTTC

d_gene: NA
j_gene: TRBJ1-2
abundance: NA
v_gene: TRBV5-1
CDR3aa: CASRDGARANYGYTF
CDR3nt: TGCGCCAGTAGGGACGGAGCCCGTGCTAACTATGGCTACACCTTC

d_gene: NA
j_gene: TRBJ1-4
abundance: NA
v_gene: TRBV6-5
CDR3aa: CASSYRAVRGVTNEKLFF
CDR3nt: TGTGCCAGCAGTTACCGGGCAGTTCGGGGTGTCACTAATGAAAAACTGTTTTTT

d_gene: TRBD1
j_gene: TRBJ2-3
abundance: few
v_gene: TRBV18
CDR3aa: CASSRDRDTDTQYF
CDR3nt: TGTGCCAGCTCACGGGACAGGGACACAGATACGCAGTATTTT

d_gene: TRBD1
j_gene: TRBJ1-1
abundance: NA
v_gene: TRBV2
CDR3aa: CASSLDRESEAFF
CDR3nt: TGTGCCAGCAGCTTGGACAGGGAATCAGAAGCTTTCTTT

d_gene: NA
j_gene: TRBJ1-1
abundance: NA
v_gene: TRBV6-2/TRBV6-3
CDR3aa: CASSYRGDTEAFF
CDR3nt: TGTGCCAGCAGTTACCGGGGGGACACTGAAGCTTTCTTT

d_gene: NA
j_gene: TRBJ2-5
abundance: NA
v_gene: TRBV18
CDR3aa: CASSPPMQETQYF
CDR3nt: TGTGCCAGCTCACCACCGATGCAAGAGACCCAGTACTTC

d_gene: TRBD1
j_gene: TRBJ2-2
abundance: NA
v_gene: TRBV6-1
CDR3aa: CASSEVTGWAGELFF
CDR3nt: TGTGCCAGCAGTGAAGTGACAGGGTGGGCCGGGGAGCTGTTTTTT

d_gene: TRBD1
j_gene: TRBJ2-5
abundance: NA
v_gene: TRBV7-9
CDR3aa: CASSFTTGGYVETQYF
CDR3nt: TGTGCCAGCAGCTTCACGACAGGGGGGTATGTTGAGACCCAGTACTTC

d_gene: NA
j_gene: TRBJ1-1
abundance: once
v_gene: TRBV2
CDR3aa: CASIRHRTGNTEAFF
CDR3nt: TGTGCCAGCATCCGGCATAGGACGGGAAACACTGAAGCTTTCTTT

d_gene: TRBD2
j_gene: TRBJ2-3
abundance: few
v_gene: TRBV27
CDR3aa: CASSLRSGLAVGDTQYF
CDR3nt: TGTGCCAGCAGTCTCCGATCGGGACTAGCGGTAGGAGATACGCAGTATTTT

d_gene: TRBD2
j_gene: TRBJ2-5
abundance: NA
v_gene: TRBV7-9
CDR3aa: CASNRAGTQETQYF
CDR3nt: TGCGCCAGCAACAGAGCGGGGACCCAAGAGACCCAGTACTTC

d_gene: TRBD1
j_gene: TRBJ2-7
abundance: NA
v_gene: TRBV29-1
CDR3aa: CSDDGQGDSYEQYF
CDR3nt: TGCAGCGATGATGGACAGGGCGACTCCTACGAGCAGTACTTC